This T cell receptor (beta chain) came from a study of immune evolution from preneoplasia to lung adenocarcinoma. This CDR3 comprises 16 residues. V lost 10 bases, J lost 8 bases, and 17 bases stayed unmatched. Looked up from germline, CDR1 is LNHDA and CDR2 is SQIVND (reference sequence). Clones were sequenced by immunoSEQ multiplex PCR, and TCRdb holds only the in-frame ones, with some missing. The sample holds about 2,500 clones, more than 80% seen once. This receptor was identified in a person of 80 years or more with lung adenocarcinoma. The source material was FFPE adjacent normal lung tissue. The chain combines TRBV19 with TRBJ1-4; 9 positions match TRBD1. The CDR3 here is CATSDRGARSNEKLFF. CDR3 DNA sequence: TGTGCCACATCCGACAGGGGGGCCCGTTCGAACGAAAAACTGTTTTTT.